Presented here are 23 T cell receptor beta chains from one specimen sequenced in a study of blood T cell repertoires in COVID-19. Repertoires were generated with immunoSEQ multiplex PCR, while TCRdb's copy carries only in-frame clones and drops some. Among approximately 490,000 clones listed, roughly 87% were seen once. Sequencing was performed on PBMCs or T cells enriched from blood (not recorded which). The receptors originated from a woman in her late teens or twenties who had recovered from COVID-19.

This chain joins TRBV5-1 and TRBJ2-7; 8 bases fit TRBD2. In germline, CDR1 is SGHRS, CDR2 YFSETQ. The CDR3 covers 13 residues. After removal of 4 bases from V and 5 bases from J, the junction contained 5 bases not matched to a gene. The CDR3 is CASSLRGAHEQYF. CDR3 nucleotide sequence: TGCGCCAGCAGCCTGCGGGGGGCCCACGAGCAGTACTTC. The entire variable domain, with the rest obtained from reference TRBV5-1 and TRBJ2-7, is as follows: KAGVTQTPRYLIKTRGQQVTLSCSPISGHRSVSWYQQTPGQGLQFLFEYFSETQRNKGNFPGRFSGRQFSNSRSEMNVSTLELGDSALYLCASSLRGAHEQYFGPGTRLTVT.

This clone was found a few times. The rearrangement uses TRBV11-3 and TRBJ1-1; D possibly corresponds to TRBD1 (5 bases). Between the trimmed V and J ends, which lost 2 bases and 4 bases, there was a span of 14 bases. Germline-derived CDR1 and CDR2 are SGHNT and YENEEA. CDR3 length equals 15 residues. Here the CDR3 reads CASSLSGRAGTEAFF. CDR3 in DNA: TGTGCCAGCAGCTTAAGTGGCAGGGCTGGCACTGAAGCTTTCTTT.

The rearrangement joins TRBV6-5 to TRBJ1-4; no firm D call. Germline assignment: CDR1 MNHEY and CDR2 SVGAGI. The CDR3 is 15 residues long. V dropped 6 bases and J dropped 0 bases, with 11 bases sitting between them. For the CDR3, the DNA is TGTGCCAGCAGCTCAACGGTGACAACTAATGAAAAACTGTTTTTT. Protein sequence: CASSSTVTTNEKLFF.

This clone was detected only once. The chain couples TRBV27 to TRBJ1-1, with D possibly matching TRBD1 (6 bases). Germline CDR1 is MNHEY and CDR2 is SMNVEV (reference sequence). CDR3 length equals 14 residues. V shed 10 bases and J shed 1 base, with 16 bases lying between them. CDR3 DNA: TGTGCCACCCGACCCCAGACAGGGAACACTGAAGCTTTCTTT. It specifies CATRPQTGNTEAFF.

The rearrangement links TRBV20-1 to TRBJ1-5, with D tentatively TRBD1 (6 bases). With 3 bases removed from V and 3 bases from J, the gap between germline ends came to 12 bases. Germline V gives CDR1 DFQATT, CDR2 SNEGSKA (reference sequence). This CDR3 is 14 amino acids long. The CDR3 reads CSASMGDNNQPQHF. The CDR3 DNA sequence: TGCAGTGCTAGTATGGGGGACAACAATCAGCCCCAGCATTTT.

The J gene is TRBJ2-3, the V gene TRBV11-3; 13 bases are a match to TRBD2. Germline V gives CDR1 SGHNT, CDR2 YENEEA. This CDR3 comprises 17 residues. V lost 3 bases to trimming and J lost 2 bases; unmatched junction nucleotides: 5. The CDR3 nucleotides are TGTGCCAGCAGCTTTAGGACTAGCGGGGGCGCCACAGATACGCAGTATTTT. Its protein is CASSFRTSGGATDTQYF.

This sequence joins TRBV4-1 and TRBJ2-2, with a tentative D call TRBD2 (6 bases). V was shortened by 6 bases and J by 5 bases, with 19 bases between the two germline ends. Germline-derived CDR1 and CDR2 are MGHRA and YSYEKL. This CDR3 has 16 amino acids. CDR3 nucleotide sequence: TGCGCCAGCAGGCATATTCTTTGGGGGGATACCGGGGAGCTGTTTTTT. Encoded protein: CASRHILWGDTGELFF.

The V and J genes are TRBV2 and TRBJ1-4; TRBD1 aligns across 7 bases. V was pared by 6 bases and J by 0 bases, with 4 bases of the junction left unmatched. CDR3 size: 15 residues. CDR1 and CDR2 from the germline V gene are SNHLY and FYNNEI. The CDR3: CASSGQVSTNEKLFF. In DNA form, the CDR3 reads TGTGCCAGCAGCGGACAGGTCTCAACTAATGAAAAACTGTTTTTT.

The CDR3 nucleotides read TGTGCCAGCAGTCGTACAGGGGGAGGATTGGGGGGCTACACCTTC. This gives the protein CASSRTGGGLGGYTF. The rearrangement joins TRBV27 to TRBJ1-2; TRBD1 aligns across 8 bases. Germline V gene lookup returns CDR1 MNHEY and CDR2 SMNVEV (reference sequence). CDR3 length: 15 residues. J gave up 8 bases and V 5 bases, and 13 bases lay outside the gene matches.

This chain uses TRBV5-1 with TRBJ2-7; D is undetermined. The CDR3 runs to 14 residues. V lost 5 bases, J lost 0 bases, and 12 bases lay in between. Looked up from germline, CDR1 is SGHRS and CDR2 is YFSETQ. The CDR3 region has the DNA TGCGCCAGCAGGGCGGAAATTAGCTCCTACGAGCAGTACTTC. Protein product: CASRAEISSYEQYF.

The CDR3, as DNA: TGTGCCAGCAGTTACTCGTTACAGGCTGGCTACACCTTC. Residues: CASSYSLQAGYTF. V is TRBV6-5 and J is TRBJ1-2; tentative D call: TRBD1 (5 bases). The CDR3 covers 13 residues. The germline V and J ends were trimmed by 0 bases and 7 bases, with 9 bases remaining between them. Germline CDR1 is MNHEY and CDR2 is SVGAGI.

The chain couples TRBV10-2 to TRBJ2-7; no reliable D call. V lost 2 bases and J lost 5, with 4 bases in between. The CDR3 runs to 11 residues. Germline V gives CDR1 WSHSY, CDR2 SAAADI. The CDR3 protein is CASSEGDEQYF. The CDR3 DNA reads TGCGCCAGCAGTGAGGGAGACGAGCAGTACTTC.

The V gene is TRBV11-3, the J gene TRBJ2-2, with 10 nucleotides matching TRBD1. CDR1 SGHNT and CDR2 YENEEA come from the germline V gene. Trimming took 5 bases from V and 4 from J; bases not matched to a gene: 7. The CDR3 runs to 16 residues. CDR3 sequence reads: CASSTGTGDGTGELFF. CDR3 DNA: TGTGCCAGCAGCACTGGGACAGGGGATGGCACCGGGGAGCTGTTTTTT. The whole variable domain, filled in from reference TRBV11-3 and TRBJ2-2, reads EAGVVQSPRYKIIEKKQPVAFWCNPISGHNTLYWYLQNLGQGPELLIRYENEEAVDDSQLPKDRFSAERLKGVDSTLKIQPAELGDSAVYLCASSTGTGDGTGELFFGEGSRLTVL.

The rearrangement links TRBV7-9 to TRBJ2-2, with a tentative D call TRBD2 (6 bases). The CDR3 spans 16 residues. V was clipped by 10 bases and J by 4 bases, with 22 bases between them. Germline lookup yields CDR1 SEHNR and CDR2 FQNEAQ (reference sequence). The CDR3 region has the DNA TGTGCCACCCTCTTCGCAGGAGGGAAGGCCACCGGGGAGCTGTTTTTT. It yields the protein CATLFAGGKATGELFF.

The chain couples TRBV18 to TRBJ2-1, with 8 bases identical to TRBD2. Germline trimming cut 3 bases from V and 10 bases from J; bases unmatched to any gene: 14. There are 16 residues in the CDR3. The V gene's germline CDR1 is KGHSH and CDR2 LQKENI. The CDR3 DNA reads as TGTGCCAGCTCACCCGCGGCGGGGGGCCGGGGAGGCGAGCAGTTCTTC. It specifies CASSPAAGGRGGEQFF.

The V gene is TRBV4-1, the J gene TRBJ1-1, with TRBD1 as a possible D gene (5 bases). From germline, CDR1 is MGHRA and CDR2 YSYEKL. This CDR3 is 15 amino acids long. The V end was cut by 4 bases, the J end by 4 bases, with 16 bases between. CDR3 loop: CASSPLRGLSTEAFF. As DNA, the CDR3 is TGCGCCAGCAGCCCCCTAAGGGGTCTTAGCACTGAAGCTTTCTTT.

This clone came up a few times. The chain is built from TRBV7-9 and TRBJ1-1, with D maybe TRBD1 (5 bases). Deletions cut 0 bases from V and 3 bases from J, with 14 bases between. This CDR3 is built from 16 residues. CDR1 is SEHNR, CDR2 FQNEAQ, per germline (reference sequence). The CDR3 region is CASSLALWGGDTEAFF. The CDR3 region has the DNA TGTGCCAGCAGCTTAGCGCTGTGGGGAGGGGACACTGAAGCTTTCTTT.

In this sample, this clone turned up a few times. J is TRBJ1-1 and V is TRBV2; D is perhaps TRBD1 (5 bases). The CDR3 is 15 residues long. Trimming removed 2 bases at V and 4 bases at J, with 14 bases between. CDR1 is SNHLY and CDR2 is FYNNEI in the germline V gene. DNA of the CDR3: TGTGCCAGCAGTGAATTCACGGGGGTGGGCACTGAAGCTTTCTTT. The encoded protein is CASSEFTGVGTEAFF.

This clone was seen more than once but under ten times. The V gene is TRBV10-2, the J gene TRBJ2-2; D may be TRBD1 (5 bases). Germline loops: CDR1 WSHSY, CDR2 SAAADI. The CDR3 is 16 residues long. V lost 0 bases to trimming and J lost 0 bases, with 8 bases between them. CDR3 sequence reads: CASSESSGTNTGELFF. In nucleotides, the CDR3 is TGCGCCAGCAGTGAGTCCTCAGGGACGAACACCGGGGAGCTGTTTTTT.

The genes are TRBV10-3 and TRBJ2-1; no firm D call. The CDR3 length is 12 residues. V was pared by 0 bases and J by 8 bases, with 5 bases between. Looked up from germline, CDR1 is ENHRY and CDR2 is SYGVKD. In nucleotides, the CDR3 is TGTGCCATCAGTGAGTCGACATATGAGCAGTTCTTC. It codes for CAISESTYEQFF.

This chain links TRBV28 with TRBJ1-2, with D possibly matching TRBD1 (5 bases). CDR1 and CDR2 from the germline V gene are MDHEN and SYDVKM. The CDR3 extends over 13 amino acids. V lost 3 bases, J lost 4 bases, and 9 bases lay in between. The CDR3 nucleotides are TGTGCCAGCAGTTTTTTCCAGGGCTATGGCTACACCTTC. Translating it yields CASSFFQGYGYTF.

The chain combines TRBV28 with TRBJ1-6; D not certain. Trimming cost V 7 bases and J 0 bases, with 13 bases left between them. The CDR3 is 16 residues long. The germline CDR1 and CDR2 sequences are MDHEN and SYDVKM. CDR3 sequence reads: CASNPQEGSYNSPLHF. The CDR3 coding sequence is TGTGCCAGCAATCCCCAAGAGGGCTCCTATAATTCACCCCTCCACTTT.

The chain combines TRBV5-4 with TRBJ2-7; 9 nucleotides align to TRBD1. The V segment lost 3 bases and the J segment 2 bases; nucleotides outside the gene matches: 6. CDR3 size: 15 residues. Germline CDR1 and CDR2: SGHNT and YYREEE (reference sequence). This CDR3 is CASSSLDRGPYEQYF. The CDR3 bases are TGTGCCAGCAGCTCTCTGGACAGGGGCCCCTACGAGCAGTACTTC. Using reference TRBV5-4 and TRBJ2-7 for the parts outside the CDR3, the full variable domain is ETGVTQSPTHLIKTRGQQVTLRCSSQSGHNTVSWYQQALGQGPQFIFQYYREEENGRGNFPPRFSGLQFPNYSSELNVNALELDDSALYLCASSSLDRGPYEQYFGPGTRLTVT.